At least ten counts were recorded for the clone carrying this T cell receptor beta chain. The antigen is unknown. Original methodology: CDR3 differences across clinicopathological groups were used to build a distant-metastasis classifier for papillary thyroid cancer. With MiXCR, TCRdb called clones anew from the PCR reads. The V and J calls and clone size come from TCRdb's table, not from the authors' own analysis. The sample yields roughly 12,000 clones, under 35% seen once. The source of the sample is a study of metastatic and nonmetastatic thyroid tumors. Study results and caveats: Across blood and tumor, TCR beta diversity in malignant thyroid tumors was reportedly significantly higher than in benign nodules.

Thyroid surgery was preceded by no treatment in any patient. This CDR3 spans 16 amino acids. V trimming: 3 bases; J trimming: 2 bases; junction bases outside the gene matches: 5. The germline gives CDR1 GTSNPN, CDR2 SVGIG (reference sequence). The sequence derives from a female donor with papillary thyroid cancer or a benign thyroid nodule (not recorded which). Some clones in this sample may be carry-over from other donors' samples. The chain joins TRBV30 to TRBJ2-1; TRBD2 agrees at 12 bases. Sequencing was carried out using tumor tissue. The CDR3 here is CAWSQTSGSPYNEQFF. The DNA for the CDR3 is TGTGCCTGGAGCCAGACTAGCGGGAGTCCCTACAATGAGCAGTTCTTC.